This TCR beta chain was sequenced during a study of CD8+CD57+ T cells in acquired aplastic anemia. For CDR3 and TCR beta VDJ profiling, genomic DNA was the template used. One entry per CDR3 protein results from TCRdb running MiXCR on the reads. The profile shows about 130,000 distinct CDR3 sequences, about half of them singletons. This clonotype was counted ten times or more. CDR1 and CDR2 from the germline V gene are MNHNS and SASEGT. This CDR3 is built from 15 residues. V lost 8 bases and J 1 base, leaving 17 bases between the germline ends. The genes are TRBV6-1 and TRBJ2-5; D is ambiguous. This TCR came from a human donor in good health, serving as a control. The specimen sequenced was sorted CD4+, CD8+, or CD8+CD57+ T cells (not recorded which) from PBMCs. The CDR3 nucleotides read TGTGCCAGCGGATCAGGTCGGGTCGGCCAAGAGACCCAGTACTTC. This encodes CASGSGRVGQETQYF.